This T cell receptor beta chain was found in a study of T-cell memory formation after mild COVID-19. Looking at the study overall: Largely, TCR clusters stayed within a single donor. General observations from the study: Day 15 to 85 contracting clones showed balanced CD4/CD8; day 15 to 37 expanders favored CD4+.

This clonotype was observed a few times. Its antigen is undetermined. V was pared by 0 bases and J by 2 bases, with 8 bases of the junction left unmatched. Germline CDR1 and CDR2: SGHNT and YYREEE (reference sequence). The CDR3 is made up of 16 amino acids. TCRdb fed the 5' RACE reads into MiXCR, producing one record per CDR3 protein. The data hold 200,000 to 300,000 distinct CDR3 sequences, with 15% to 17% observed a single time. The sequence was collected from an adult woman who had mild COVID-19 (a few samples of this study predate the infection). Cell type and time point are not known. Sequenced material: PBMCs or a T cell subset sorted from them (not recorded which). The chain recombines TRBV5-4 with TRBJ2-7, with 7 bases aligning to TRBD1. CDR3: CASSLGSDRRTYEQYF. Here the CDR3 DNA reads TGTGCCAGCAGCTTGGGTTCGGACAGGAGGACCTACGAGCAGTACTTC.